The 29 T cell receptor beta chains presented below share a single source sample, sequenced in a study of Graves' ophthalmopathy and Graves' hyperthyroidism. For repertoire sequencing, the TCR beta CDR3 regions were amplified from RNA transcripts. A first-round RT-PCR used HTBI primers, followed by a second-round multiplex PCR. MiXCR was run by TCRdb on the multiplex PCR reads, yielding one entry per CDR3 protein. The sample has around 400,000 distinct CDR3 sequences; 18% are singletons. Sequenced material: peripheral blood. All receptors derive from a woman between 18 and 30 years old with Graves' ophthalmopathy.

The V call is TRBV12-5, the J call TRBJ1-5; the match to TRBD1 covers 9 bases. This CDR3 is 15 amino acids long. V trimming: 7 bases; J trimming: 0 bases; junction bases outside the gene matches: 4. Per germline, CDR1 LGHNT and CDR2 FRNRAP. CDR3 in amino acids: CASATGGISNQPQHF. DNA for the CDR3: TGTGCTAGTGCGACAGGGGGGATTAGCAATCAGCCCCAGCATTTT.

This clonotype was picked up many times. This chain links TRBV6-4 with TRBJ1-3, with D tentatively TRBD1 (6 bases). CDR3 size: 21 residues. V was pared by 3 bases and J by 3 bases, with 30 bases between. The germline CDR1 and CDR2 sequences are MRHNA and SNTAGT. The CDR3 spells CASSEWSKTGLGSSVGNTIYF. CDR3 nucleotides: TGTGCCAGCAGTGAGTGGTCGAAGACAGGCCTGGGGAGTTCGGTTGGAAACACCATATATTTT.

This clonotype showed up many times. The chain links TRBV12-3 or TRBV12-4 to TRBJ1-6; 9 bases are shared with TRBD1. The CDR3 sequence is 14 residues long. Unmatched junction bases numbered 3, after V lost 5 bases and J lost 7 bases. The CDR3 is CASSGTGWNSPLHF. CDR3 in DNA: TGTGCCAGCAGTGGGACAGGGTGGAATTCACCCCTCCACTTT.

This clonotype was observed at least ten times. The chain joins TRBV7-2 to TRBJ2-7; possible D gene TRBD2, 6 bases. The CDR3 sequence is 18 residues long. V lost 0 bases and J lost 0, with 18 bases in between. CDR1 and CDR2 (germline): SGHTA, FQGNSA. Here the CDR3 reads CASSLARRGGGPSYEQYF. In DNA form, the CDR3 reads TGTGCCAGCAGCTTAGCCCGCCGGGGAGGAGGGCCCTCCTACGAGCAGTACTTC.

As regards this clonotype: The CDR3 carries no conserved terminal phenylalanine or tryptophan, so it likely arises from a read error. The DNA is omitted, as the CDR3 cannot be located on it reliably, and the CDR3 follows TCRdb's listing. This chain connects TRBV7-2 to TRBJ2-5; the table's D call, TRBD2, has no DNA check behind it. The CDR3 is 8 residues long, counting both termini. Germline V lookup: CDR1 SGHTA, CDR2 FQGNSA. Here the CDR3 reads CASSWTSG.

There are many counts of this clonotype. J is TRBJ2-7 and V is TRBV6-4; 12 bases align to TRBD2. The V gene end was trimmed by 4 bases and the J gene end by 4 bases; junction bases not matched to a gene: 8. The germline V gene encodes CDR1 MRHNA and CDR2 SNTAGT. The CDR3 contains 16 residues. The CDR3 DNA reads TGTGCCAGCAGTGCACTCCCGACTAGCGGGGGATACGAGCAGTACTTC. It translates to CASSALPTSGGYEQYF.

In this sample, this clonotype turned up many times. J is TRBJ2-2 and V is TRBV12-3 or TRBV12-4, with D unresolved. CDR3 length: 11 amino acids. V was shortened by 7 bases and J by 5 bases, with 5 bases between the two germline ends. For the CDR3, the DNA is TGTGCCAGCAAGAGAACCGGGGAGCTGTTTTTT. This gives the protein CASKRTGELFF.

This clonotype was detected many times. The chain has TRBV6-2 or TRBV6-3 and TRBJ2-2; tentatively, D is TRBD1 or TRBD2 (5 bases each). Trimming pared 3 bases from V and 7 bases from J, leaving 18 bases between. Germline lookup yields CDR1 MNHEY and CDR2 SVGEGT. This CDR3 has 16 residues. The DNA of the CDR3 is TGTGCCAGCAGTTATAGGGGAAGAGGGCTATACGGGGAGCTGTTTTTT. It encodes CASSYRGRGLYGELFF.

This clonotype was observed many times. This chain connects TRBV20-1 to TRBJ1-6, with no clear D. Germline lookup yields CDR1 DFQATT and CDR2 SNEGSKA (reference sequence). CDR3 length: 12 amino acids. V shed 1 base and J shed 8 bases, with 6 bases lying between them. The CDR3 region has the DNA TGCAGTGCTAGAGGCTGGGATTCACCCCTCCACTTT. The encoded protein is CSARGWDSPLHF.

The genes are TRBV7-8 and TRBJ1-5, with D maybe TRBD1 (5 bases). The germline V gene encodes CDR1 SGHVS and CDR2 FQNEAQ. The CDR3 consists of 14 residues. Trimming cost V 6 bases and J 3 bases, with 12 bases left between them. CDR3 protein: CASSFRDFNQPQHF. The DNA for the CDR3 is TGTGCCAGCAGTTTTCGGGACTTCAATCAGCCCCAGCATTTT.

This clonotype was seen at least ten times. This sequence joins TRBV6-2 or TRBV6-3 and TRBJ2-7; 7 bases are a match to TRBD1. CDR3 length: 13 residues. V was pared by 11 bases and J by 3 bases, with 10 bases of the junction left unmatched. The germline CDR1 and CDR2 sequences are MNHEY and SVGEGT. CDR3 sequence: CASRTGSVYEQYF. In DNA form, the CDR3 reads TGTGCCTCTCGGACAGGCTCCGTCTACGAGCAGTACTTC.

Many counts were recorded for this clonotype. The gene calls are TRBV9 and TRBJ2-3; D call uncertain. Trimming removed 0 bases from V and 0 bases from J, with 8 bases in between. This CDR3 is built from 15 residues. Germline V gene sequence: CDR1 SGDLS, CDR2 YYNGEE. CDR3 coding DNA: TGTGCCAGCAGCGTAGGGCAGACCAGCACAGATACGCAGTATTTT. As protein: CASSVGQTSTDTQYF.

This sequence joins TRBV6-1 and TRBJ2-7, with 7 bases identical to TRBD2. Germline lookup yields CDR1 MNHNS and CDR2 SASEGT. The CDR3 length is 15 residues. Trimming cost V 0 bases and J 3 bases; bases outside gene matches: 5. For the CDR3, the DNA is TGTGCCAGCAGTGAAGCCCTAGCGGAGGGCTACGAGCAGTACTTC. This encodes CASSEALAEGYEQYF.

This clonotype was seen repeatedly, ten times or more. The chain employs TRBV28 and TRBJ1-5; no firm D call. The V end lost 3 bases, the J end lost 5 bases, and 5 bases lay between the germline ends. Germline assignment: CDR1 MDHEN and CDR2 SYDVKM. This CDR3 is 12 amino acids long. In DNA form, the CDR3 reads TGTGCCAGCAGTTTTGGATATCAGCCCCAGCATTTT. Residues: CASSFGYQPQHF.

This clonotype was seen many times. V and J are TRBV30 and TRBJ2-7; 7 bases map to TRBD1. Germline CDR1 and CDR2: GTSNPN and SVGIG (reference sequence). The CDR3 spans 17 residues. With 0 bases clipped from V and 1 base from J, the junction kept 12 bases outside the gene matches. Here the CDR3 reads CAWSVRRTGIRSYEQYF. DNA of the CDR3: TGTGCCTGGAGTGTACGCCGGACAGGAATTAGATCCTACGAGCAGTACTTC.

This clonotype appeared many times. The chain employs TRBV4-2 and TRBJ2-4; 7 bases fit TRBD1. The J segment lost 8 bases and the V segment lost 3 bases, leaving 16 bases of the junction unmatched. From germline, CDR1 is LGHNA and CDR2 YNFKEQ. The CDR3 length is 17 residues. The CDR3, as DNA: TGTGCCAGCAGCCACCTATGGGAGTGGAACAGGGGCTACATTCAGTACTTC. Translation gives CASSHLWEWNRGYIQYF.

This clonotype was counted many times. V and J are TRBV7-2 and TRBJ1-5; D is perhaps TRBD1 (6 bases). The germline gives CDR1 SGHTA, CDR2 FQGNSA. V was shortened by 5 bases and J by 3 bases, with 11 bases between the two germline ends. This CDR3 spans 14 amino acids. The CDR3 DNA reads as TGTGCCAGCAGCCCCACAGGGCACAATCAGCCCCAGCATTTT. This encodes CASSPTGHNQPQHF. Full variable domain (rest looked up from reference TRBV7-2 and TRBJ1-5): GAGVSQSPSNKVTEKGKDVELRCDPISGHTALYWYRQSLGQGLEFLIYFQGNSAPDKSGLPSDRFSAERTGGSVSTLTIQRTQQEDSAVYLCASSPTGHNQPQHFGDGTRLSIL.

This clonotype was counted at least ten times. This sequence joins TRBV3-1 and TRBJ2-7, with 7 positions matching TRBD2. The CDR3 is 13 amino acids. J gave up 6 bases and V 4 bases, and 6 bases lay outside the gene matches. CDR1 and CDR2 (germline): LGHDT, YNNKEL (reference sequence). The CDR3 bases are TGTGCCAGCAGCCCCGTACCGGGGGGCGAGCAGTACTTC. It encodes CASSPVPGGEQYF.

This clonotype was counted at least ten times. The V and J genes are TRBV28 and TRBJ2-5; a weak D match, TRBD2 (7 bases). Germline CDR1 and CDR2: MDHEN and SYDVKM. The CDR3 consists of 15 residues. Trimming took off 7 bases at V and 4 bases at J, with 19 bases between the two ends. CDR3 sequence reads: CASTLRVGGPETQYF. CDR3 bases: TGTGCCAGCACACTTAGGGTCGGGGGGCCAGAGACCCAGTACTTC.

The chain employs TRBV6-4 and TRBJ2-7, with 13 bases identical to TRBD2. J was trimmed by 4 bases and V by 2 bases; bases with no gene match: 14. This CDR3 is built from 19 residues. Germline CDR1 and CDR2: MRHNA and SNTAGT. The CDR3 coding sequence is TGTGCCAGCAGTGACCAAGGGGGGCGCAAGACTAGCGGGAGGTACGAGCAGTACTTC. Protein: CASSDQGGRKTSGRYEQYF.

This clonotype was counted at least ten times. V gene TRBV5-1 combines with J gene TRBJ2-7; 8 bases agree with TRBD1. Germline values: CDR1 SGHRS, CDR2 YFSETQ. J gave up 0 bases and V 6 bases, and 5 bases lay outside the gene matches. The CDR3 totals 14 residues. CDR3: CASKPGQASYEQYF. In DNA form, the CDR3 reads TGCGCCAGCAAGCCGGGACAGGCCTCCTACGAGCAGTACTTC. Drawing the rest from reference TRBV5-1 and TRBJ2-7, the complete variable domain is KAGVTQTPRYLIKTRGQQVTLSCSPISGHRSVSWYQQTPGQGLQFLFEYFSETQRNKGNFPGRFSGRQFSNSRSEMNVSTLELGDSALYLCASKPGQASYEQYFGPGTRLTVT.

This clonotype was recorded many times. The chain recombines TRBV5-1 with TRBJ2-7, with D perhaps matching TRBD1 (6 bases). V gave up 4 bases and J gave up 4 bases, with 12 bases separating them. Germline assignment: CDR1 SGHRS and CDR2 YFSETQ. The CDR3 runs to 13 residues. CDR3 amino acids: CASSVLRGYEQYF. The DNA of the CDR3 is TGCGCCAGCAGCGTACTCAGGGGTTACGAGCAGTACTTC. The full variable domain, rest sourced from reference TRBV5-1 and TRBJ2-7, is KAGVTQTPRYLIKTRGQQVTLSCSPISGHRSVSWYQQTPGQGLQFLFEYFSETQRNKGNFPGRFSGRQFSNSRSEMNVSTLELGDSALYLCASSVLRGYEQYFGPGTRLTVT.

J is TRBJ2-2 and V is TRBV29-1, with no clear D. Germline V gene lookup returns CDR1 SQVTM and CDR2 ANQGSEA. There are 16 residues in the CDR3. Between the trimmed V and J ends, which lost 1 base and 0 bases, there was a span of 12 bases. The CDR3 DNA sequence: TGCAGCGTTGAAGTGATGCAGTATCCGAACACCGGGGAGCTGTTTTTT. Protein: CSVEVMQYPNTGELFF.

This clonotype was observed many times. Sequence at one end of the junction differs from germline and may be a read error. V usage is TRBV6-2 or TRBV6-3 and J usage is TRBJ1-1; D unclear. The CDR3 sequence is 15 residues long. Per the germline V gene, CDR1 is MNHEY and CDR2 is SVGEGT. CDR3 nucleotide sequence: TGTGCCGGCAGTTACTTGGAATCGGGCCGTTCTGAAGCTTTCTTT. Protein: CAGSYLESGRSEAFF.

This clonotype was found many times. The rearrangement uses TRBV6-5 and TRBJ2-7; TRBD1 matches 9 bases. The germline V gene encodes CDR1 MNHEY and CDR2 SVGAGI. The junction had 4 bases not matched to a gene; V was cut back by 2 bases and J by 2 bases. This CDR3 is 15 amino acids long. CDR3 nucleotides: TGTGCCAGCAGTTACATCCGGGACAGGGCCTACGAGCAGTACTTC. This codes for CASSYIRDRAYEQYF.

The CDR3 DNA reads TGTGCCAGCAGCCTAGGGGCCGGACAGACCCAGTACTTC. Translating gives CASSLGAGQTQYF. This chain uses TRBV7-8 with TRBJ2-5; a weak D match, TRBD1 (5 bases). The CDR3 has 13 amino acids. Trimming removed 5 bases at V and 6 bases at J, with 13 bases between. The V gene's germline CDR1 is SGHVS and CDR2 FQNEAQ.

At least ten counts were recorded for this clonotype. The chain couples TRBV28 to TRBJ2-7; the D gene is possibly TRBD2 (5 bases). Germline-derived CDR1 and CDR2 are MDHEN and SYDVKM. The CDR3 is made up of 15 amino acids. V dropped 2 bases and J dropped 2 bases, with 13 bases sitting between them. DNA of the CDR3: TGTGCCAGCAGTTTAGGTACAGCGGCCGCCTACGAGCAGTACTTC. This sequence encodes CASSLGTAAAYEQYF.

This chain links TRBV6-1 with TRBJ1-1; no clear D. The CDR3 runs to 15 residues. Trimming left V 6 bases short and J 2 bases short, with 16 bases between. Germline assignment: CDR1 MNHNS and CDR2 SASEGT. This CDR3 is CASRPTGLSNTEAFF. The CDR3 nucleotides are TGTGCCAGCAGACCTACCGGATTGTCCAACACTGAAGCTTTCTTT.

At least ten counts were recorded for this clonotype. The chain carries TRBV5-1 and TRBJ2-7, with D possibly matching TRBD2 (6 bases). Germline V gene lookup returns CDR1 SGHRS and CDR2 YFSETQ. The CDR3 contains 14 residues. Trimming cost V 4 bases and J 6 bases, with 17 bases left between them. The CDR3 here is CASSNVGTASEQYF. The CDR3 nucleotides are TGCGCCAGCAGCAACGTGGGGACTGCGAGCGAGCAGTACTTC.